Sequencing of this T cell receptor (beta chain) was carried out in a study of cytomegalovirus exposure and HLA in healthy donors. About the study: An analysis done earlier identified approximately 120 million unique TCR beta sequences from about 180 million T cells.

This clone came up once. PCR employed 60 Vbeta and 13 Jbeta primers. TCRdb's table, derived via immunoSEQ multiplex PCR, lists solely in-frame clones and lacks some. The sample has 100,000 or so clones, about 77% seen once. This CDR3 is built from 15 residues. In germline, CDR1 is LNHNV, CDR2 YYDKDF (reference sequence). V was cut by 1 base and J by 6 bases, with 16 bases left in between. The specimen was PBMCs. This TCR came from a middle-aged woman in good health and CMV-seronegative. The chain couples TRBV15 to TRBJ2-7; maybe TRBD2 (6 bases). The CDR3 DNA reads TGTGCCACCAGCAGAGCCTCCGGGGACTTTGGCGAGCAGTACTTC. Protein: CATSRASGDFGEQYF.